This paragraph reports one T cell receptor beta chain. The data were taken from a study of T cell changes during pregnancy in multiple sclerosis. Measured with immunoSEQ multiplex PCR; TCRdb has only the in-frame clones, and not every one. The profile covers 35,000 to 45,000 clones, with 91% appearing a single time and less than 0.9% taken by the ten largest. Germline trimming cut 4 bases from V and 5 bases from J; bases unmatched to any gene: 4. Germline loops: CDR1 LGHNA, CDR2 YNFKEQ. The CDR3 contains 14 residues. This clonotype was obtained from a female donor with multiple sclerosis, enrolled in a pregnancy study. This specimen consisted of CD4+ T cells from peripheral blood mononuclear cells, obtained before pregnancy. The chain carries TRBV4-2 and TRBJ2-1; 8 nucleotides agree with TRBD1. The CDR3 protein is CASSPSTGDNEQFF. CDR3 DNA: TGTGCCAGCAGCCCTTCGACAGGGGACAATGAGCAGTTCTTC.